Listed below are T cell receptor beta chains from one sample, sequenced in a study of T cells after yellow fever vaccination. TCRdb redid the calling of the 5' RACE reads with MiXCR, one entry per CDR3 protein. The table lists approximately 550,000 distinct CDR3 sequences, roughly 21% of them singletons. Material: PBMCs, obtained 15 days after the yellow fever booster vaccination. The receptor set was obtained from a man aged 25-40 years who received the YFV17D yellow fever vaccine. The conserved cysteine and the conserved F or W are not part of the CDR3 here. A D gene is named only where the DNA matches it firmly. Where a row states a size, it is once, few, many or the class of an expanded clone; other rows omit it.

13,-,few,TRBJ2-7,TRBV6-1,ASSESTDRGYEQY
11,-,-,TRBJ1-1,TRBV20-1,SADRRRNTEAF
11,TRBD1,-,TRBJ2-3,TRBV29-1,SGTGLGSDTQY
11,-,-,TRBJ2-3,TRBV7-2,ASSLFEADTQY
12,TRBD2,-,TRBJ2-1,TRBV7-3,ASSYVRESDEQF
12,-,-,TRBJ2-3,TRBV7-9,ASSRPQSTDTQY
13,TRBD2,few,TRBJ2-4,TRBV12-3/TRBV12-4,ASSSGAGAGNIQY
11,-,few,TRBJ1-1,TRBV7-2,ASSLITNTEAF
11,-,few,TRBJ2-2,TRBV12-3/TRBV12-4,ASTGLLPGELF
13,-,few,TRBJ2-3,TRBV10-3,AISERSGYTDTQY
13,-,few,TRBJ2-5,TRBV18,ASSTSSGAKVADD
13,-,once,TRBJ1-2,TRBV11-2,ASSLVEGGTHGYT
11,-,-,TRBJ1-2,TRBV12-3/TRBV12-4,ASSFSRGDGYT
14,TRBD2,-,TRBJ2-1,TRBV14,ASSRERLAGNNEQF
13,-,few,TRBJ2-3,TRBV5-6,ASSPGMVITDTQY
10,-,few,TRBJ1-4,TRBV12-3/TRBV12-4,ATDRKNEKLF
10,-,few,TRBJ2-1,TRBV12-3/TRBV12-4,ASSSSYGEQF
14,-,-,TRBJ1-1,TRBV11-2,ASSSFKGGLWTEAF
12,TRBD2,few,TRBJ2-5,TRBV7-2,ASSSRLAEETQY
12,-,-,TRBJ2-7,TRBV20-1,SAHGRTEVYEQY
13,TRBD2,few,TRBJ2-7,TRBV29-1,SVEGTSGRPYEQY
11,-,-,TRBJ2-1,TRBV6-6,ASSPEERNEQF
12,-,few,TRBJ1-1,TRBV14,ASSQEWADTEAF
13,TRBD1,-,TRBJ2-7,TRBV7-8,ASSFPRDRYYEQY
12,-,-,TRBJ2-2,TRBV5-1,ASSPDIITGELF
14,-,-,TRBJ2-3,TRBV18,ASSPPSSRITDTQY
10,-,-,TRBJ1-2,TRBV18,ASSPGLYGYT
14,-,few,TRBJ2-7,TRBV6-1,ATQRGVLLSPYEQY
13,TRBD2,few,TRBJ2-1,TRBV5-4,ASSLELAGFNEQF
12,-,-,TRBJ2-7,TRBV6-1,ASLLDSSSYEQY
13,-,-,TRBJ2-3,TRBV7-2,ASSFYKGAGDTQY
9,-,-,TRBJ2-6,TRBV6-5,AAGGANVLT
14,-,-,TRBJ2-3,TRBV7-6,ASSPGATTSTDTQY